These T cell receptor beta chains were read from a single sample in a study of CD8 T cells in ankylosing spondylitis. Using its own MiXCR run on the 5' RACE reads, TCRdb lists one record per CDR3 protein. The data show 220,000 or so distinct CDR3 sequences, about 17% seen once. Material: blood, either unsorted or a sorted T cell fraction (not recorded which). The origin of the receptors is a male donor with ankylosing spondylitis. CDR3s include the opening cysteine and the closing phenylalanine or tryptophan. A D gene is named only where the DNA matches it firmly. Only part of the rows carry a size: once, few, many, or a class if the clone is expanded.

clone_size j_call d_call v_call cdr3_aa cdr3_nt
. TRBJ1-1 . TRBV7-3 CASSWGLGTEAFF TGTGCCAGCAGCTGGGGACTAGGCACTGAAGCTTTCTTT
. TRBJ2-1 TRBD1 TRBV4-1 CASSQEPGQVYNEQFF TGCGCCAGCAGCCAGGAACCGGGACAGGTCTACAATGAGCAGTTCTTC
once TRBJ2-3 . TRBV18 CASSPPIFPDTQYF TGTGCCAGCTCACCTCCAATCTTCCCAGATACGCAGTATTTT
. TRBJ2-4 . TRBV11-3 CASSSNTWGNLQYF TGTGCCAGCAGCTCCAATACATGGGGGAATCTTCAGTACTTC
. TRBJ2-1 TRBD2 TRBV20-1 CSARWGLAGGPFYNEQFF TGCAGTGCTAGGTGGGGACTAGCGGGAGGGCCTTTCTACAATGAGCAGTTCTTC
many TRBJ2-1 . TRBV6-2/TRBV6-3 CASSIGTLGEFF TGTGCCAGCAGCATCGGGACTCTGGGGGAGTTCTTC
. TRBJ2-3 . TRBV4-1 CASSQDLRTDTQYF TGCGCCAGCAGCCAAGATCTACGTACAGATACGCAGTATTTT
. TRBJ2-5 TRBD2 TRBV4-1 CASSSNEGGRAETQYF TGCGCCAGCAGCTCCAATGAGGGCGGGAGGGCTGAGACCCAGTACTTC
. TRBJ1-2 . TRBV27 CASSYGGLSGYTF TGTGCCAGCAGTTATGGGGGGCTGAGTGGCTACACCTTC
. TRBJ2-3 . TRBV28 CASSLTTPILTDTQYF TGTGCCAGCAGTTTGACTACCCCGATCCTCACAGATACGCAGTATTTT
. TRBJ2-1 . TRBV30 CAWSVRGSSYNEQFF TGTGCCTGGAGTGTCCGGGGGAGCTCCTACAATGAGCAGTTCTTC